A selection of T cell receptor beta chains follows, all from one sample in a study of T-cell reconstitution after alpha-beta-depleted transplantation in children. TCRdb processed the PCR reads anew with MiXCR; each CDR3 protein has one entry. The sample has 200,000 to 250,000 distinct CDR3 sequences; approximately 24% are singletons. This specimen was PBMCs, mostly from graft donor cells, taken 360 days after TCRalphabeta/CD19-depleted stem cell transplant. The receptor source for this set is a female patient aged 2 to 10 who had a stem cell transplant for congenital amegakaryocytic thrombocytopenia, so the T cells may come from the graft donor. Each CDR3 is given with its conserved first and last residue. D genes are given only for firm matches. Expanded clones are given a class, and other clones once, few, many or no size at all.

clone size: .; V gene: TRBV6-1; J gene: TRBJ2-2; D gene: .; CDR3 DNA: TGTGCCAGCAGAATACCGCGACAGGGCGGGGAGCTGGTTTTT; CDR3 protein: CASRIPRQGGELVF
clone size: .; V gene: TRBV11-2; J gene: TRBJ2-7; D gene: .; CDR3 DNA: TGTGCCAGCAGCTTCGGCGAGAACTTGTACGAGCAGTACTTC; CDR3 protein: CASSFGENLYEQYF
clone size: .; V gene: TRBV18; J gene: TRBJ1-5; D gene: .; CDR3 DNA: TGTGCCAGCTCACCACGGATAGGGACAATTGATCAGCCCCAGCATTTT; CDR3 protein: CASSPRIGTIDQPQHF
clone size: many; V gene: TRBV3-1; J gene: TRBJ2-5; D gene: TRBD2; CDR3 DNA: TGTGCCAGCAGCCCCCTTTGGGGGGGCCAGTACTTC; CDR3 protein: CASSPLWGGQYF
clone size: few; V gene: TRBV20-1; J gene: TRBJ2-4; D gene: .; CDR3 DNA: TGCAGTGCTAGAGACCTAAGCCGGGGGATAGCCAAAAACATTCAGTACTTC; CDR3 protein: CSARDLSRGIAKNIQYF
clone size: few; V gene: TRBV20-1; J gene: TRBJ2-1; D gene: .; CDR3 DNA: TGCAGTGCCACTCCAAAGGAGGGGCCCTACAATGAGCAGTTCTTC; CDR3 protein: CSATPKEGPYNEQFF
clone size: many; V gene: TRBV5-1; J gene: TRBJ2-7; D gene: .; CDR3 DNA: TGCGCCAGCAGCTTGGTTCGAGGGTCCTACGAGCAGTACTTC; CDR3 protein: CASSLVRGSYEQYF
clone size: .; V gene: TRBV7-9; J gene: TRBJ1-4; D gene: .; CDR3 DNA: TGTGCCAGCAGCCGGGGACAAGTTGATGAAAAACTGTTTTTT; CDR3 protein: CASSRGQVDEKLFF
clone size: .; V gene: TRBV14; J gene: TRBJ2-7; D gene: .; CDR3 DNA: TGTGCCAGCAGCCAAGACAGGGTTAACTACGAGCAGTACTTC; CDR3 protein: CASSQDRVNYEQYF
clone size: many; V gene: TRBV12-3/TRBV12-4; J gene: TRBJ2-7; D gene: .; CDR3 DNA: TGTGCCAGCAGTTTGGAGCTAACCACCGCCTACGAGCAGTACTTC; CDR3 protein: CASSLELTTAYEQYF
clone size: few; V gene: TRBV4-3; J gene: TRBJ1-6; D gene: .; CDR3 DNA: TGCGCCAGCAGCCAAGATCGAGCTGCGACAAGGGATTCACCCCTCCACTTT; CDR3 protein: CASSQDRAATRDSPLHF
clone size: .; V gene: TRBV10-3; J gene: TRBJ2-5; D gene: TRBD1; CDR3 DNA: TGTGCCATCAGTGAGGCAGTGGGACAGGGATCGTCGAGCGAGACCCAGTACTTC; CDR3 protein: CAISEAVGQGSSSETQYF
clone size: .; V gene: TRBV10-1; J gene: TRBJ2-3; D gene: .; CDR3 DNA: TGCGCCAGCAGTGGTGGAGGGATCACAGATACGCAGTATTTT; CDR3 protein: CASSGGGITDTQYF
clone size: few; V gene: TRBV3-1; J gene: TRBJ2-4; D gene: .; CDR3 DNA: TGTGCCAGCAGCCAAGTTCGGGCCGGAGGCATTCAGTACTTC; CDR3 protein: CASSQVRAGGIQYF
clone size: .; V gene: TRBV4-1; J gene: TRBJ2-1; D gene: .; CDR3 DNA: TGCGCCAGCAGCCAAGATCGGCTTTGGGAGCAGTTCTTC; CDR3 protein: CASSQDRLWEQFF
clone size: few; V gene: TRBV7-8; J gene: TRBJ2-3; D gene: TRBD1; CDR3 DNA: TGTGCCAGCAGCTTCTCCGGGACAGGGGGCGCGAATACGCAGTATTTT; CDR3 protein: CASSFSGTGGANTQYF